What follows is one T cell receptor (beta chain) and its context. Repertoires were generated with immunoSEQ multiplex PCR, while TCRdb's copy carries only in-frame clones and drops some. The table has approximately 210,000 clones, approximately 91% seen once. V dropped 5 bases and J dropped 5; count of bases not matched to a gene: 12. Germline lookup yields CDR1 SGHRS and CDR2 YFSETQ. This CDR3 is 15 amino acids long. This sample is drawn from a study of control samples from healthy donors and cancer patients. The specimen was blood. The sequence derives from a man aged 25 to 45 in good health. This chain connects TRBV5-1 to TRBJ2-5; 7 nucleotides agree with TRBD2. This CDR3 is CASSWDGRSGETQYF. DNA of the CDR3: TGCGCCAGCAGTTGGGACGGGAGGAGCGGGGAGACCCAGTACTTC.